The clone carrying this T cell receptor beta chain was picked up many times. What it binds is unknown. The sample originates from a study of neurological immune-mediated disorders. Overall study findings and caveats: Phylogenetic grouping assigned the repertoires of 18 of 34 multiple sclerosis patients to a single related-CDR3 cluster, which may represent a signature. Expansion of TCR clones was greatest in HTLV-1-associated myelopathy and smallest in multiple sclerosis, where it fell below that of healthy controls.

Unsorted libraries were prepared from 2 million PBMCs that had been stored at -80 C. cDNA synthesis was performed by 5'RACE with 10-nucleotide random UMIs. TCRdb redid the calling of the 5' RACE reads with MiXCR, one entry per CDR3 protein. The sample consists of tens of thousands of distinct CDR3 sequences, less than 4% of them appearing once. Germline V gives CDR1 DFQATT, CDR2 SNEGSKA (reference sequence). V lost 3 bases to trimming and J lost 1 base, with 12 bases between them. The CDR3 loop spans 14 amino acids. This sequence originates from a man in his sixties with multiple sclerosis. V and J are TRBV20-1 and TRBJ1-1; D gene ambiguous. Input material: PBMCs. The CDR3 DNA reads as TGCAGTGCTAGGTCGGGCAGCTCGAACACTGAAGCTTTCTTT. It is translated as CSARSGSSNTEAFF.